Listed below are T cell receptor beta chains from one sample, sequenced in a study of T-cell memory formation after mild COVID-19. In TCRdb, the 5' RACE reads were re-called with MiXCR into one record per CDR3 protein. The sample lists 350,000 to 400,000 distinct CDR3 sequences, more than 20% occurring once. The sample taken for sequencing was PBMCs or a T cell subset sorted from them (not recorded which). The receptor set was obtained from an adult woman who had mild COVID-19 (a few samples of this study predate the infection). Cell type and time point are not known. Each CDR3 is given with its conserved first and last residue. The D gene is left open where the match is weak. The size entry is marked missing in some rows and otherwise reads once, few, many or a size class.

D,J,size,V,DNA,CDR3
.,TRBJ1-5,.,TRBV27,TGTGCCAGCAGTCCGATTATCCAGGGACCCGGGAATCAGCCCCAGCATTTT,CASSPIIQGPGNQPQHF
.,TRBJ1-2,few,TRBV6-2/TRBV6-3,TGTGCCAGCAGTTACTCCGGGGTCGGCGGCTACACCTTC,CASSYSGVGGYTF
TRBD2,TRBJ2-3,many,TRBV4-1,TGCGCCAGCAGCCAAGATTGGGCTAGCGGGGGCACAGATACGCAGTATTTT,CASSQDWASGGTDTQYF
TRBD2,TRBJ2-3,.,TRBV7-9,TGTGCCAGCAGCTTTAGCGGGGCAGATACGCAGTATTTT,CASSFSGADTQYF
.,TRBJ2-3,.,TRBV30,TGTGCCTGGGATCGCGACGCCTATACGCAGTATTTT,CAWDRDAYTQYF
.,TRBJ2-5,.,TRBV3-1,TGTGCCAGCAGCCAAGATGAGAGGGGGACCCAGTACTTC,CASSQDERGTQYF
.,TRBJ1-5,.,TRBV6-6,TGTGCCAGCAGTTATCAGTATAGCAATCAGCCCCAGCATTTT,CASSYQYSNQPQHF
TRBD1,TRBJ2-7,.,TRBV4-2,TGTGCCAGCAGCCACACCGGACAGGGACGGGGCGAGCAGTACTTC,CASSHTGQGRGEQYF
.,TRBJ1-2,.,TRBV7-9,TGTGCCAGCAGCCCTTGGATGCAGGGCAATGGGGGCTATAGCGGCTACACCTTC,CASSPWMQGNGGYSGYTF
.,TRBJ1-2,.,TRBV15,TGTGCCACTTCCAGGGAGCAGGACCCCTATGGCTACACCTTC,CATSREQDPYGYTF
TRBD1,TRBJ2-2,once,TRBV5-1,TGCGCCAGCAGCTACAGGGGGCGTGACGACGGGGAGCTGTTTTTT,CASSYRGRDDGELFF
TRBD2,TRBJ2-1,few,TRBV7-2,TGTGCCAGCAGCTTAGTTGTCGGGGGGGCCAATGAGCAGTTCTTC,CASSLVVGGANEQFF
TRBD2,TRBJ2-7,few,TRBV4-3,TGCGCCAGCAGCCCCATTGGGACTAGCGGGAGTACCTACGAGCAGTACTTC,CASSPIGTSGSTYEQYF
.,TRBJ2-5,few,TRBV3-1,TGTGCCAGCAGCCAAGGGCGAGAGAAAGAGACCCAGTACTTC,CASSQGREKETQYF
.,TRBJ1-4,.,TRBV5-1,TGCGCCAGCAGCCTCGACACAGGCCGTGAAAAACTGTTTTTT,CASSLDTGREKLFF
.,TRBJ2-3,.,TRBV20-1,TGCAGTGCTCCGACCCCCACAGATACGCAGTATTTT,CSAPTPTDTQYF
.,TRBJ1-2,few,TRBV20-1,TGCAGTGCTTCTCCAGGAAACTATGGCTACACCTTC,CSASPGNYGYTF
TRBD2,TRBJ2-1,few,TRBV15,TGTGCCACCAGCAGAGGGCTAGCGGGATCGACTGAGCAGTTCTTC,CATSRGLAGSTEQFF
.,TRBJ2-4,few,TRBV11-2,TGTGCCAGCAGCTTAGACAGGACAAACATTCAGTACTTC,CASSLDRTNIQYF
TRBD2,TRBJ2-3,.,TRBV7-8,TGTGCCAGCAGCCCCTCGACTAGCGGGGGGGCCAAAGATACGCAGTATTTT,CASSPSTSGGAKDTQYF
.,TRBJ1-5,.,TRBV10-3,TGTGCCATCAGCCGACAGGACAATCAGCCCCAGCATTTT,CAISRQDNQPQHF
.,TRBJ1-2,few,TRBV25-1,TGTGCCAGCAGTGAATTTATGGGCGTTGGCTACACCTTC,CASSEFMGVGYTF
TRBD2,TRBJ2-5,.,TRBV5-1,TGCGCCACGAGACTAGCGGGGCACCAAGAGACCCAGTACTTC,CATRLAGHQETQYF
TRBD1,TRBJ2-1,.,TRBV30,TGTGCCTGGAGTGGAGGCAGGGGGCCTAATGAGCAGTTCTTC,CAWSGGRGPNEQFF
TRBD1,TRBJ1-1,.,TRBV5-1,TGCGCCAGCAGCTTGGGTGGACAGGGGGCGACCTTT,CASSLGGQGATF
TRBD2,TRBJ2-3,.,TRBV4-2,TGTGCCAGCAGCCAAGAAGAGCGGGGGGGTCGTGATACGCAGTATTTT,CASSQEERGGRDTQYF
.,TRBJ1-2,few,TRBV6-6,TGTGCCAGCACCACCAACCTCGGGGCAGCTAACTATGGCTACACCTTC,CASTTNLGAANYGYTF
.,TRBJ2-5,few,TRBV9,TGTGCCAGCAGCGTAGGGTGGGGCGGTGTGGTTTCAGAGACCCAGTACTTC,CASSVGWGGVVSETQYF
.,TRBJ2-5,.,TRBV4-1,TGCGCCAGCAGCCAACAGCCCCCTCCTAGGGACGAAGAGACCCAGTACTTC,CASSQQPPPRDEETQYF
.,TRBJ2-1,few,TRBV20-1,TGCAGTGCTCCCGGGACACTAAACAATGAGCAGTTCTTC,CSAPGTLNNEQFF
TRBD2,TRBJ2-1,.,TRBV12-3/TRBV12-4,TGTGCCAGCAGTTTGGGACTAGCGGGGGACACTTACAATGAGCAGTTCTTC,CASSLGLAGDTYNEQFF
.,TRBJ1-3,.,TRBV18,TGTGCCAGCACACAACGGGGGGGACACTCCTCTGGAAACACCATATATTTT,CASTQRGGHSSGNTIYF
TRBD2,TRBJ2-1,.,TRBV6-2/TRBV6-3,TGTGCCAGCAGTTACGATCGAGGTGGACTAGCGGGAGTCTATGAGCAGTTCTTC,CASSYDRGGLAGVYEQFF
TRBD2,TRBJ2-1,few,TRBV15,TGTGCCACCAGCAGACGACTTTCACTAGCGGGAGGGACGAGTGAGCAGTTCTTC,CATSRRLSLAGGTSEQFF
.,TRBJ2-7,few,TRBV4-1,TGCGCCAGCAGCCCAAAAAACAGTGAGGGGGACGAGCAGTACTTC,CASSPKNSEGDEQYF
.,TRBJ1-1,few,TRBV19,TGTGCCAGTAGTATGCGGCAGAAGAACACTGAAGCTTTCTTT,CASSMRQKNTEAFF
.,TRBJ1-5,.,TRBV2,TGTGCCAGCAGTGGGGAGGGTAGCCAGCCCCAGCATTTT,CASSGEGSQPQHF
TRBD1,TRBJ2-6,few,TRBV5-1,TGCGCCAGCAGCCTCGGTCAGGGGGCTGGGGCCAACGTCCTGACTTTC,CASSLGQGAGANVLTF
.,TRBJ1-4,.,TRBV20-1,TGCAGTGCAACCGGGCCCCGCGGACTGTTTTTT,CSATGPRGLFF
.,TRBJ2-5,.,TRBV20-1,TGCAGTGCTAGAGTGCCGGAGGCTAGCAGAAACCAAGAGACCCAGTACTTC,CSARVPEASRNQETQYF
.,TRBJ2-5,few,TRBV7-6,TGTGCCAGCAGCCGACACCCAGGAGGGGCAGAGACCCAGTACTTC,CASSRHPGGAETQYF
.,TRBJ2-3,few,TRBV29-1,.,CSVWGLGTSGVF